Shown below are 22 T cell receptor beta chains from a single sample sequenced in a study of CD8 T cells in ankylosing spondylitis. TCRdb reprocessed the 5' RACE reads via MiXCR and lists one record per CDR3 protein. The table shows around 130,000 distinct CDR3 sequences, with around 9% occurring only once. Sequenced sample: blood, either unsorted or a sorted T cell fraction (not recorded which). Receptor source: a male donor with ankylosing spondylitis or in good health (not recorded which).

At least ten counts were recorded for this clonotype. The gene calls are TRBV27 and TRBJ2-7, with 8 bases aligning to TRBD2. The V gene end was trimmed by 4 bases and the J gene end by 3 bases; junction bases not matched to a gene: 14. CDR1 is MNHEY, CDR2 SMNVEV, per germline (reference sequence). The length of the CDR3 is 17 residues. The DNA of the CDR3 is TGTGCCAGCAGTTCCTCTTTTGTTCGGGGGGGTTTCTACGAGCAGTACTTC. It codes for CASSSSFVRGGFYEQYF.

The rearrangement links TRBV20-1 to TRBJ2-5; D perhaps matches TRBD1 (6 bases). This CDR3 contains 13 residues. V lost 5 bases to trimming and J lost 1 base, with 11 bases between them. Germline CDR1 reads DFQATT; CDR2 reads SNEGSKA (reference sequence). The CDR3 region is CSAADSLQETQYF. The CDR3 nucleotides read TGCAGTGCTGCGGACAGCCTCCAAGAGACCCAGTACTTC.

V gene TRBV7-2 combines with J gene TRBJ2-5; perhaps TRBD2 as D (6 bases). CDR1 is SGHTA and CDR2 is FQGNSA in the germline V gene. Trimming cost V 3 bases and J 0 bases, with 14 bases left between them. The CDR3 has 16 amino acids. CDR3 loop: CASSFGGLPDQETQYF. As DNA, the CDR3 is TGTGCCAGCAGCTTCGGCGGACTACCCGACCAAGAGACCCAGTACTTC.

This clonotype has a count of ten or more. The V and J genes are TRBV29-1 and TRBJ2-1, with TRBD2 matching over 10 bases. Trimming at V came to 7 bases and at J to 9 bases, leaving 12 bases not matched to a gene. The CDR3 has 14 residues. CDR1 and CDR2 from the germline V gene are SQVTM and ANQGSEA. CDR3 nucleotide sequence: TGCAGCGCCAGGCCAGCGGGAGGGCCCAGTGAGCAGTTCTTC. This sequence encodes CSARPAGGPSEQFF.

This clonotype was recorded many times. The chain has TRBV20-1 and TRBJ1-1; 10 bases align to TRBD1. The germline CDR1 and CDR2 sequences are DFQATT and SNEGSKA (reference sequence). The CDR3 contains 13 residues. J was trimmed by 4 bases and V by 8 bases; bases with no gene match: 7. The chain's CDR3 is CSLSGQGSTEAFF. CDR3 DNA sequence: TGCAGTCTTTCGGGACAGGGGTCCACTGAAGCTTTCTTT.

In this sample, this clonotype turned up many times. J is TRBJ1-1 and V is TRBV5-6, with TRBD1 as a possible D gene (5 bases). The germline V and J ends were trimmed by 0 bases and 0 bases, with 18 bases remaining between them. The CDR3 length is 18 residues. Per germline, CDR1 SGHDT and CDR2 YYEEEE. CDR3 loop: CASSLARGLRSMNTEAFF. The CDR3 nucleotides are TGTGCCAGCAGCTTGGCTCGGGGGTTGAGAAGCATGAACACTGAAGCTTTCTTT.

This clonotype was seen many times. V usage is TRBV6-2 or TRBV6-3 and J usage is TRBJ2-2, with D possibly matching TRBD2 (5 bases). Germline-derived CDR1 and CDR2 are MNHEY and SVGEGT. V dropped 2 bases and J dropped 6 bases, with 13 bases sitting between them. The CDR3 loop spans 15 amino acids. The CDR3 bases are TGTGCCAGCAGTTACCCCGGACGGGGAGCCGGGGAGCTGTTTTTT. This gives the protein CASSYPGRGAGELFF.

This clonotype occurred a few times. This sequence joins TRBV5-1 and TRBJ2-5, with 9 nucleotides matching TRBD1. The germline gives CDR1 SGHRS, CDR2 YFSETQ. Trimming cost V 4 bases and J 5 bases; bases outside gene matches: 9. The CDR3 runs 15 residues. CDR3 in amino acids: CASSVTGQGVETQYF. The CDR3 region has the DNA TGCGCCAGCAGCGTTACGGGACAGGGTGTGGAGACCCAGTACTTC.

This clonotype occurred many times. The DNA for the CDR3 is TGCGCCAGCAGCCTCACGGGGGTGGACCAAGAGACCCAGTACTTC. Its protein product is CASSLTGVDQETQYF. This sequence joins TRBV5-1 and TRBJ2-5; TRBD2 might be the D (6 bases). Germline loops: CDR1 SGHRS, CDR2 YFSETQ. The CDR3 totals 15 residues. Trimming took off 4 bases at V and 0 bases at J, with 13 bases between the two ends.

This clonotype was seen at least ten times. The DNA for the CDR3 is TGTGCCAGCAGCCCGGACAGATACACCGGGGAGCTGTTTTTT. It is translated as CASSPDRYTGELFF. The chain has TRBV7-8 and TRBJ2-2, with a weak D call TRBD1 (6 bases). The CDR3 loop spans 14 amino acids. V was pared by 5 bases and J by 3 bases, with 10 bases between. Germline V lookup: CDR1 SGHVS, CDR2 FQNEAQ.

This clonotype was seen ten or more times. This chain links TRBV20-1 with TRBJ2-6; tentatively, D is TRBD1 or TRBD2 (6 bases each). The V end lost 3 bases, the J end lost 2 bases, and 17 bases lay between the germline ends. Germline V gene lookup returns CDR1 DFQATT and CDR2 SNEGSKA (reference sequence). The CDR3 covers 17 residues. CDR3 DNA: TGCAGTGCTAGGTATACAAGGGGGGCAGCTGGGGCCAACGTCCTGACTTTC. Protein product: CSARYTRGAAGANVLTF.

The CDR3 here is CASSLFPGGPATDTQYF. As DNA, the CDR3 is TGTGCCAGCAGCTTATTTCCGGGAGGGCCCGCAACAGATACGCAGTATTTT. The gene calls are TRBV7-9 and TRBJ2-3; 8 nucleotides line up with TRBD2. V shed 2 bases, J shed 3 bases, and the junction held 10 bases outside the gene matches. Germline V gives CDR1 SEHNR, CDR2 FQNEAQ (reference sequence). The length of the CDR3 is 17 residues.

DNA for the CDR3: TGTGCCAGCAGCTTAGGGGGCGGGATTACTAGCACAGATACGCAGTATTTT. Amino acids: CASSLGGGITSTDTQYF. The genes are TRBV7-2 and TRBJ2-3, with TRBD2 as a possible D gene (6 bases). V gave up 1 base and J gave up 0 bases, with 14 bases separating them. Germline CDR1 reads SGHTA; CDR2 reads FQGNSA. The length of the CDR3 is 17 residues.

The rearrangement uses TRBV6-1 and TRBJ2-7; 9 bases fit TRBD2. This CDR3 has 14 amino acids. V lost 6 bases to trimming and J lost 2 bases; unmatched junction nucleotides: 5. Germline lookup yields CDR1 MNHNS and CDR2 SASEGT. CDR3 loop: CASRLSGSAYEQYF. CDR3 nucleotides: TGTGCCAGCAGACTTAGCGGGAGCGCCTACGAGCAGTACTTC.

Of note for this clonotype: A clone one base away is much larger, so this may be a read error. The rearrangement uses TRBV20-1 and TRBJ2-1; tentatively, D is TRBD2 (5 bases). The CDR3 spans 16 residues. Germline CDR1 and CDR2: DFQATT and SNEGSKA (reference sequence). The DNA for the CDR3 is TGCTGTGCTAGTTTCAGCGGATACAGCTCCTACAATGAGCAGTTCTTC. This gives the protein CCASFSGYSSYNEQFF.

This clonotype came up a few times. The chain employs TRBV29-1 and TRBJ2-3; D is unresolved. The CDR3 runs to 12 residues. V dropped 1 base and J dropped 2 bases, with 4 bases sitting between them. The germline CDR1 and CDR2 sequences are SQVTM and ANQGSEA. This CDR3 is CSVEGSTDTQYF. The CDR3 DNA is TGCAGCGTTGAAGGTTCCACAGATACGCAGTATTTT.

V gene TRBV5-5 combines with J gene TRBJ2-3, with D uncertain. Germline V gives CDR1 SGHKS, CDR2 YYEKEE (reference sequence). V was pared by 0 bases and J by 10 bases, with 12 bases between. The CDR3 sequence is 13 residues long. The CDR3 protein is CASSLEGWLAQYF. Written as DNA, the CDR3 is TGTGCCAGCAGCTTGGAAGGATGGCTCGCGCAGTATTTT.

The chain uses TRBV11-3 and TRBJ2-7; 9 nucleotides line up with TRBD1. The CDR3 has 15 residues. CDR1 and CDR2 (germline): SGHNT, YENEEA. V lost 1 base and J lost 2; bases outside the gene matches: 3. CDR3 coding DNA: TGTGCCAGCAGCTTAGGTGGACAGGGGACCTACGAGCAGTACTTC. Residues: CASSLGGQGTYEQYF.

This sequence joins TRBV7-6 and TRBJ2-1; a possible D gene is TRBD2 (5 bases). Trimming took 0 bases from V and 7 from J, leaving 10 bases between them. Germline values: CDR1 SGHVS, CDR2 FNYEAQ. The CDR3 has 14 residues. The CDR3 loop reads CASSLALAVNEQFF. CDR3 in DNA: TGTGCCAGCAGCTTAGCGCTAGCTGTGAATGAGCAGTTCTTC.

The rearrangement links TRBV7-2 to TRBJ2-2, with a weak D call TRBD2 (6 bases). Deletions cut 1 base from V and 0 bases from J, with 9 bases between. Germline V gene data show CDR1 as SGHTA and CDR2 as FQGNSA. The CDR3 is made up of 16 amino acids. CDR3 sequence reads: CASSLDGGTNTGELFF. The CDR3 DNA is TGTGCCAGCAGCTTAGACGGGGGAACGAACACCGGGGAGCTGTTTTTT.

V usage is TRBV20-1 and J usage is TRBJ2-2; the D gene is possibly TRBD2 (6 bases). The CDR3 extends over 15 amino acids. Germline CDR1 and CDR2: DFQATT and SNEGSKA (reference sequence). V gave up 3 bases and J gave up 4 bases, with 15 bases separating them. CDR3 residues: CSASRRGILTGELFF. CDR3 in DNA: TGCAGTGCTAGTAGGCGCGGGATCCTCACCGGGGAGCTGTTTTTT.

This clonotype was recorded many times. The chain recombines TRBV12-3 or TRBV12-4 with TRBJ1-2; D is uncertain. The CDR3 runs 13 residues. The V gene lost 0 bases and the J gene lost 8 bases, with 10 bases spanning the gap. CDR3: CASSLAQTRGYTF. CDR3 sequence (DNA): TGTGCCAGCAGTTTAGCCCAAACAAGGGGCTACACCTTC.